The clone carrying this TCR beta chain was seen more than once but under ten times. Its antigen is undetermined. With 0 bases removed from V and 0 bases from J, the gap between germline ends came to 8 bases. The CDR3 extends over 15 amino acids. The germline CDR1 and CDR2 sequences are MNHEY and SVGAGI. The source of the sample is a study of T cells in Graves' hyperthyroidism and ophthalmopathy. Study-level points and caveats: For ophthalmopathy, model prediction preceded onset by a median 6.5 months. Blood also showed most of the thyroid clonotypes that were expanded above 0.001.

Each diagnosis was grounded in clinical symptoms, serum thyroxine and TRAb, thyroid ultrasound, and orbital computed tomography. The PBMCs were taken from roughly 10 ml of fresh peripheral blood. TCR beta CDR3 regions were amplified from RNA. HTBI primers drove first-round RT-PCR of the TCR CDR3. One entry per CDR3 protein results from TCRdb running MiXCR on the multiplex PCR reads. Among about 210,000 distinct CDR3 sequences listed, about a sixth were seen once. The material sequenced was blood. The chain has TRBV6-5 and TRBJ1-2; D is perhaps TRBD1 (5 bases). The clonotype comes from a middle-aged man with Graves' hyperthyroidism. The CDR3, as DNA: TGTGCCAGCAGTTACTCCGAAGGGGCTAACTATGGCTACACCTTC. It is translated as CASSYSEGANYGYTF.